The 30 T cell receptor beta chains below were found in one sample sequenced in a study of T cells in Graves' hyperthyroidism and ophthalmopathy (dated by TCRdb to the late 2010s). Receptor amplification or capture employed multiplex PCR. Sequencing took place on an Illumina HiSeq 2000. Amplification of TCR beta CDR3 regions was carried out from RNA transcripts. A first-round RT-PCR of the TCR CDR3 used the HTBI primer set with the Qiagen OneStep RT-PCR kit. The public reads were reprocessed in TCRdb via fastp at Q25 and MiXCR, keeping in-frame beta chains. All rows with the same CDR3 protein become a single entry with the most common DNA and genes. Within this sample are roughly 350,000 distinct CDR3 sequences, with approximately 15% of them counted one time only. The ten largest clones take up 20% to 25% of the sample. Specimen: blood. The receptors stem from a woman aged 25 to 39 with Graves' hyperthyroidism.

Many counts were recorded for this clonotype. J is TRBJ2-1 and V is TRBV2; D uncertain. Germline-derived CDR1 and CDR2 are SNHLY and FYNNEI. This CDR3 has 11 amino acids. The V and J ends lost 11 bases and 8 bases respectively, with 13 bases between them. CDR3 DNA: TGTGCCGGTAGAGAGGCGGATGAGCAGTTCTTC. Translated: CAGREADEQFF.

The chain joins TRBV29-1 to TRBJ2-7; 7 bases align to TRBD2. Trimming took 4 bases from V and 5 from J; bases not matched to a gene: 11. Germline values: CDR1 SQVTM, CDR2 ANQGSEA. This CDR3 region has 14 residues. The CDR3 sequence: CSVGLGRAPHEQYF. The CDR3 nucleotides read TGCAGCGTTGGGTTGGGGAGGGCCCCCCACGAGCAGTACTTC.

This clonotype was detected ten times or more. The gene calls are TRBV2 and TRBJ2-5; D may be TRBD1 or TRBD2 (6 bases each). The V and J ends lost 7 bases and 3 bases respectively, with 21 bases between them. From germline, CDR1 is SNHLY and CDR2 FYNNEI. This CDR3 contains 16 residues. This chain's CDR3 is CASKKDRWGGEETQYF. DNA of the CDR3: TGTGCCAGCAAAAAAGACAGGTGGGGAGGCGAAGAGACCCAGTACTTC.

This clonotype was counted many times. V usage is TRBV7-6 and J usage is TRBJ2-1; perhaps TRBD2 as D (6 bases). Germline CDR1 SGHVS, CDR2 FNYEAQ. The CDR3 runs 14 residues. The V and J ends lost 3 bases and 4 bases respectively, with 10 bases between them. The CDR3 DNA sequence: TGTGCCAGCAGCTTGGGCGGGGAATACAATGAGCAGTTCTTC. It translates to CASSLGGEYNEQFF. The full variable domain, in which reference TRBV7-6 and TRBJ2-1 provide the parts outside the CDR3, is GAGVSQSPRYKVTKRGQDVALRCDPISGHVSLYWYRQALGQGPEFLTYFNYEAQQDKSGLPNDRFSAERPEGSISTLTIQRTEQRDSAMYRCASSLGGEYNEQFFGPGTRLTVL.

The table lists this clonotype with a few counts. V gene TRBV12-3 or TRBV12-4 combines with J gene TRBJ1-4; D perhaps matches TRBD1 (5 bases). This CDR3 comprises 15 residues. V dropped 6 bases and J dropped 7 bases, with 18 bases sitting between them. CDR3 sequence (DNA): TGTGCCAGCAGCCAGGTCGGCGGGGCTTTTGAAAAACTGTTTTTT. It encodes CASSQVGGAFEKLFF.

The V and J genes are TRBV5-1 and TRBJ2-5, with 7 nucleotides matching TRBD2. Trimming at V came to 6 bases and at J to 1 base, leaving 9 bases not matched to a gene. CDR3 size: 15 residues. The germline CDR1 and CDR2 sequences are SGHRS and YFSETQ. CDR3 DNA sequence: TGCGCCAGCACTTCGTTTGGGAGGGCCCAAGAGACCCAGTACTTC. This translates into CASTSFGRAQETQYF.

Points on this clonotype: This may be a read error, as it is one base from a much larger clone. This chain joins TRBV11-2 and TRBJ2-3; tentatively, D is TRBD2 (6 bases). Germline V lookup: CDR1 SGHAT, CDR2 FQNNGV. The CDR3 is 16 residues long. V was clipped by 6 bases and J by 7 bases, with 23 bases between them. CDR3 loop: CASRETTGEGRHTQYF. The CDR3 region has the DNA TGTGCCAGCAGGGAAACCACGGGAGAAGGTCGACATACGCAGTATTTT.

The chain joins TRBV4-2 to TRBJ2-1; D call uncertain. Germline V gene data show CDR1 as LGHNA and CDR2 as YNFKEQ. V lost 3 bases and J lost 8, with 14 bases in between. This CDR3 contains 14 residues. The chain's CDR3 is CASSQAAGSDEQFF. In nucleotides, the CDR3 is TGTGCCAGCAGCCAGGCTGCTGGAAGTGATGAGCAGTTCTTC.

J is TRBJ1-5 and V is TRBV4-1; D is possibly TRBD1 (5 bases). The CDR3 is 14 amino acids. Deletions cut 4 bases from V and 5 bases from J, with 12 bases between. Germline V lookup: CDR1 MGHRA, CDR2 YSYEKL. The chain's CDR3 is CASSRQEGDQPQHF. CDR3 bases: TGCGCCAGCAGCCGCCAGGAAGGGGATCAGCCCCAGCATTTT.

Many counts were recorded for this clonotype. The chain has TRBV7-8 and TRBJ2-5; possible D gene TRBD2, 5 bases. Trimming cost V 5 bases and J 5 bases, with 18 bases left between them. CDR3 length: 15 residues. CDR1 is SGHVS and CDR2 is FQNEAQ in the germline V gene. This chain's CDR3 is CASSTATTAAETQYF. CDR3 nucleotides: TGTGCCAGCAGCACCGCGACTACCGCGGCGGAGACCCAGTACTTC.

This clonotype showed up many times. V is TRBV28 and J is TRBJ2-3; no clear D gene. The CDR3 totals 14 residues. Germline V gene sequence: CDR1 MDHEN, CDR2 SYDVKM. V shed 9 bases and J shed 7 bases, with 20 bases lying between them. CDR3 loop: CASKVGNMANTQYF. CDR3 sequence (DNA): TGTGCCAGTAAAGTGGGTAACATGGCAAATACGCAGTATTTT.

This clonotype occurred a few times. The rearrangement uses TRBV2 and TRBJ1-4, with a possible D match to TRBD1 (5 bases). The V end was cut by 5 bases, the J end by 2 bases, with 12 bases between. CDR3 length equals 15 residues. The germline CDR1 and CDR2 sequences are SNHLY and FYNNEI. The chain's CDR3 is CASSLEGVTNEKLFF. The CDR3 nucleotides are TGTGCCAGCAGTCTGGAAGGGGTCACTAATGAAAAACTGTTTTTT.

The rearrangement joins TRBV7-9 to TRBJ1-4; perhaps TRBD1 as D (6 bases). V was pared by 5 bases and J by 3 bases, with 10 bases between. Germline assignment: CDR1 SEHNR and CDR2 FQNEAQ (reference sequence). The CDR3 has 14 amino acids. CDR3 DNA sequence: TGTGCCAGCAGCCCAGACAGGTCTAATGAAAAACTGTTTTTT. Its protein product is CASSPDRSNEKLFF.

This clonotype was seen more than once but under ten times. This chain uses TRBV15 with TRBJ1-2, with D tentatively TRBD1 (5 bases). The germline V gene encodes CDR1 LNHNV and CDR2 YYDKDF (reference sequence). The CDR3 is made up of 13 amino acids. The V and J ends lost 9 bases and 2 bases respectively, with 13 bases between them. This CDR3 is CATAPDINYGYTF. CDR3 coding DNA: TGTGCCACTGCGCCGGACATCAACTATGGCTACACCTTC.

The J gene is TRBJ2-2, the V gene TRBV6-1; 7 nucleotides align to TRBD1. The trim removed 6 bases at V and 1 base at J, leaving 8 bases unmatched. CDR3 length: 16 residues. Germline assignment: CDR1 MNHNS and CDR2 SASEGT. The CDR3 nucleotides are TGTGCCAGCAGCGCCAGAGGGGGCATGAACACCGGGGAGCTGTTTTTT. It encodes CASSARGGMNTGELFF.

The CDR3 DNA follows: TGCAGTGCTGCGACTAGCGGGAGTTTAGAGGGTCAGTTCTTC. It yields the protein CSAATSGSLEGQFF. The V gene is TRBV20-1, the J gene TRBJ2-1, with 12 bases identical to TRBD2. Germline V gene data show CDR1 as DFQATT and CDR2 as SNEGSKA (reference sequence). After removal of 5 bases from V and 13 bases from J, the junction contained 12 bases not matched to a gene. The CDR3 contains 14 residues.

At least ten counts were recorded for this clonotype. V gene TRBV28 combines with J gene TRBJ2-7; D may correspond to TRBD1 or TRBD2 (6 bases each). CDR3 length: 12 residues. The germline V and J ends were trimmed by 3 bases and 9 bases, with 12 bases remaining between them. Per germline, CDR1 MDHEN and CDR2 SYDVKM. The CDR3 DNA reads as TGTGCCAGCAGTTTGGGGGGCGGGCCGCAGTACTTC. Encoded protein: CASSLGGGPQYF.

The genes are TRBV7-2 and TRBJ1-2; no firm D call. This CDR3 is 15 amino acids long. Germline V gene lookup returns CDR1 SGHTA and CDR2 FQGNSA. V was shortened by 4 bases and J by 4 bases, with 16 bases between the two germline ends. The chain's CDR3 is CASSWLRTVIYGYTF. CDR3 nucleotides: TGTGCCAGCAGCTGGCTGAGGACGGTAATCTATGGCTACACCTTC.

This clonotype was seen a few times. This rearrangement joins TRBV4-3 to TRBJ1-1; D gene ambiguous. CDR1 and CDR2 (germline): LGHNA, YSLEER. This CDR3 is built from 14 residues. Between the trimmed V and J ends, which lost 2 bases and 3 bases, there was a span of 10 bases. The CDR3 reads CASSQRKDHTEAFF. The CDR3 DNA is TGCGCCAGCAGCCAAAGGAAGGATCACACTGAAGCTTTCTTT.

This clonotype was seen only a few times. The rearrangement links TRBV7-9 to TRBJ2-7; no firm D call. From germline, CDR1 is SEHNR and CDR2 FQNEAQ (reference sequence). Trimming took off 1 base at V and 3 bases at J, with 10 bases between the two ends. This CDR3 region has 14 residues. CDR3 sequence reads: CASSLDWQSYEQYF. In DNA form, the CDR3 reads TGTGCCAGCAGCTTAGACTGGCAGAGCTACGAGCAGTACTTC. Together with reference TRBV7-9 and TRBJ2-7, the CDR3 gives the full variable domain: DTGVSQNPRHKITKRGQNVTFRCDPISEHNRLYWYRQTLGQGPEFLTYFQNEAQLEKSRLLSDRFSAERPKGSFSTLEIQRTEQGDSAMYLCASSLDWQSYEQYFGPGTRLTVT.

This clonotype has at least ten counts. This chain connects TRBV30 to TRBJ1-1; a possible D gene is TRBD1 (6 bases). Per germline, CDR1 GTSNPN and CDR2 SVGIG (reference sequence). This CDR3 is built from 13 residues. With 5 bases removed from V and 1 base from J, the gap between germline ends came to 11 bases. The CDR3 bases are TGTGCCTGGGCCGGGACACCGAACACTGAAGCTTTCTTT. Its translation is CAWAGTPNTEAFF.

This clonotype was recorded at least ten times. The chain has TRBV11-2 and TRBJ2-7, with 9 bases matching TRBD1. There are 15 residues in the CDR3. V dropped 5 bases and J dropped 3; count of bases not matched to a gene: 8. Germline V gene data show CDR1 as SGHAT and CDR2 as FQNNGV. CDR3 loop: CASSNEGTGNYEQYF. The CDR3 coding sequence is TGTGCCAGCAGCAATGAGGGGACAGGGAACTACGAGCAGTACTTC.

The chain carries TRBV5-6 and TRBJ2-4; D not certain. CDR1 is SGHDT and CDR2 is YYEEEE in the germline V gene. The CDR3 spans 14 residues. V was pared by 1 base and J by 8 bases, with 13 bases between. The DNA of the CDR3 is TGTGCCAGCAGCTTGCTGGCCGGAGCTGACATTCAGTACTTC. It yields the protein CASSLLAGADIQYF.

The chain combines TRBV19 with TRBJ2-1; TRBD2 matches at 7 bases. Germline CDR1 LNHDA, CDR2 SQIVND (reference sequence). V lost 5 bases to trimming and J lost 9 bases; unmatched junction nucleotides: 10. This CDR3 has 14 amino acids. In nucleotides, the CDR3 is TGTGCCAGTAGTTGGGGCGGGAGAAGAAGTGAGCAGTTCTTC. Translation: CASSWGGRRSEQFF.

There are many counts of this clonotype. CDR3 loop: CASSPTGTYTDTQYF. As DNA, the CDR3 is TGTGCCAGCAGCCCCACCGGGACATACACAGATACGCAGTATTTT. The V call is TRBV7-3, the J call TRBJ2-3, with D possibly matching TRBD1 (6 bases). The V end was cut by 5 bases, the J end by 2 bases, with 14 bases between. In germline, CDR1 is SGHTA, CDR2 FQGTGA. The CDR3 loop spans 15 amino acids.

The genes are TRBV6-2 or TRBV6-3 and TRBJ2-7; D may be TRBD2 (5 bases). This CDR3 is built from 15 residues. The ends were cut back, 2 bases at V and 4 bases at J, with 15 bases in the middle. Germline V gives CDR1 MNHEY, CDR2 SVGEGT. The CDR3: CASSYTRDLPYEQYF. For the CDR3, the DNA is TGTGCCAGCAGTTACACACGGGATCTTCCGTACGAGCAGTACTTC.

This clonotype was observed at least ten times. The rearrangement joins TRBV28 to TRBJ2-1; TRBD2 aligns across 11 bases. Unmatched junction bases numbered 9, after V lost 6 bases and J lost 5 bases. The CDR3 totals 16 residues. Germline V gives CDR1 MDHEN, CDR2 SYDVKM. CDR3 nucleotides: TGTGCCAGCAGCTCGATAGCGGGAGGGCCGCACAATGAGCAGTTCTTC. Residues: CASSSIAGGPHNEQFF.

V gene TRBV20-1 combines with J gene TRBJ1-1; D call uncertain. This CDR3 comprises 13 residues. The ends were cut back, 3 bases at V and 0 bases at J, with 8 bases in the middle. CDR1 is DFQATT and CDR2 is SNEGSKA in the germline V gene (reference sequence). The chain's CDR3 is CSASTGLNTEAFF. The CDR3, as DNA: TGCAGTGCTAGTACGGGATTGAACACTGAAGCTTTCTTT.

The V gene is TRBV18, the J gene TRBJ1-1, with 7 bases lining up with TRBD1. Germline CDR1 KGHSH, CDR2 LQKENI. The CDR3 extends over 14 amino acids. With 3 bases clipped from V and 0 bases from J, the junction kept 1 base outside the gene matches. CDR3 residues: CASSPQGVNTEAFF. DNA for the CDR3: TGTGCCAGCTCACCCCAGGGGGTGAACACTGAAGCTTTCTTT.

The sample holds many counts of this clonotype. The chain recombines TRBV28 with TRBJ2-4, with 9 bases lining up with TRBD1. The CDR3 contains 13 residues. The germline CDR1 and CDR2 sequences are MDHEN and SYDVKM. V gave up 8 bases and J gave up 6 bases; unmatched junction bases: 5. CDR3 sequence: CASQGQGGNIQYF. For the CDR3, the DNA is TGTGCCAGCCAGGGACAGGGAGGAAACATTCAGTACTTC.